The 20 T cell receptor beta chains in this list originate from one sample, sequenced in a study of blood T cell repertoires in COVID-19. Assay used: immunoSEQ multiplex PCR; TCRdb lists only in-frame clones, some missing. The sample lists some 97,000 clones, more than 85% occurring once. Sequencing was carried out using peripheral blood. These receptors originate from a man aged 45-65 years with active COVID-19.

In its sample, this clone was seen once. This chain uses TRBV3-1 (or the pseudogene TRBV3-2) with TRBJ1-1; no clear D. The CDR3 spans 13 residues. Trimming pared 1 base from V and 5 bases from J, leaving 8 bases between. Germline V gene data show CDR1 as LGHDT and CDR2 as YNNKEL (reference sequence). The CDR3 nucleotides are TGTGCCAGCAGCCAAGTCCTACGGACTGAAGCTTTCTTT. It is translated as CASSQVLRTEAFF.

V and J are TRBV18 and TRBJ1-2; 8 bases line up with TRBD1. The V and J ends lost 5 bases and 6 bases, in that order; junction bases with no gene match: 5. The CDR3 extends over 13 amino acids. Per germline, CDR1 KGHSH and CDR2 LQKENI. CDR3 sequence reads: CASSSSGGDGYTF. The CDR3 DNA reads TGTGCCAGCTCATCCTCAGGGGGCGATGGCTACACCTTC.

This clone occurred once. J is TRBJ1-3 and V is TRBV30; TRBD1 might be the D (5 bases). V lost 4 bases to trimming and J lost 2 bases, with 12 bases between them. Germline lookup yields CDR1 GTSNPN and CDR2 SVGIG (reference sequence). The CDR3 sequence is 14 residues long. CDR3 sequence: CAWTGNLAGNTIYF. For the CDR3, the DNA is TGTGCCTGGACAGGGAATCTTGCTGGAAACACCATATATTTT.

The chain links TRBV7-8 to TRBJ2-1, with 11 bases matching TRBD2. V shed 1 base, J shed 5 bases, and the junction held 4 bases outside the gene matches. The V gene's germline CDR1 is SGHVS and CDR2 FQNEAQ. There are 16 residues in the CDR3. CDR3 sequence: CASSLVLAGGHNEQFF. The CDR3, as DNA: TGTGCCAGCAGCTTAGTTCTAGCGGGGGGCCACAATGAGCAGTTCTTC.

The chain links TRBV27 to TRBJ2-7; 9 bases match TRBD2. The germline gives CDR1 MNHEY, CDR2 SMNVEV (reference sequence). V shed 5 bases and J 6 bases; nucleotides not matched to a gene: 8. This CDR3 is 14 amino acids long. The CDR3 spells CASSPGTSLLEQYF. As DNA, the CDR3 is TGTGCCAGCAGTCCGGGGACTAGCCTTCTCGAGCAGTACTTC.

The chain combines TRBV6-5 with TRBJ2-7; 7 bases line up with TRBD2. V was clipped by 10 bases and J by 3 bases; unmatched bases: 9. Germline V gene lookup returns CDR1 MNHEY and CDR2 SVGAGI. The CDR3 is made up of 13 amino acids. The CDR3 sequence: CATALTSRYEQYF. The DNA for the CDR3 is TGTGCCACCGCTTTGACTAGCCGCTACGAGCAGTACTTC.

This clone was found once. The CDR3 spells CASTGNRDSPLHF. Written as DNA, the CDR3 is TGTGCCAGCACGGGTAACCGGGATTCACCCCTCCACTTT. The chain has TRBV7-2 and TRBJ1-6, with D unclear. The CDR3 totals 13 residues. Germline V gives CDR1 SGHTA, CDR2 FQGNSA. V gave up 7 bases and J gave up 8 bases, with 12 bases separating them.

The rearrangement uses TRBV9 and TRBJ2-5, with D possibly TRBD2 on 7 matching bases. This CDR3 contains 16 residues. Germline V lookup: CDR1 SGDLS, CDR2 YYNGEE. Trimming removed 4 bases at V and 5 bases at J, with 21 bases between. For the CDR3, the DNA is TGTGCCAGCAGCACCCGGTGGGGGGGCCCTGAGGAGACCCAGTACTTC. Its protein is CASSTRWGGPEETQYF.

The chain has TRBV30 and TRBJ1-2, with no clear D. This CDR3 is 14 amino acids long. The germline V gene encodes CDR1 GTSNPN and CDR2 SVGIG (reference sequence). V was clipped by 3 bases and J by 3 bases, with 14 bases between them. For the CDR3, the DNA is TGTGCCTGGAGAGGCATCCGGCGGGACTATGGCTACACCTTC. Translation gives CAWRGIRRDYGYTF. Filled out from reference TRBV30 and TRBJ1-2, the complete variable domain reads SQTIHQWPATLVQPVGSPLSLECTVEGTSNPNLYWYRQAAGRGLQLLFYSVGIGQISSEVPQNLSASRPQDRQFILSSKKLLLSDSGFYLCAWRGIRRDYGYTFGSGTRLTVV.

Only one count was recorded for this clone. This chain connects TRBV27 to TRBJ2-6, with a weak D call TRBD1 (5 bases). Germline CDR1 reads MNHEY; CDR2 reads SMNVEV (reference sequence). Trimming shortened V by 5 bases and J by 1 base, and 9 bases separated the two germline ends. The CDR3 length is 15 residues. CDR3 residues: CASSVGPSGANVLTF. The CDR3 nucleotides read TGTGCCAGCAGTGTGGGGCCGTCTGGGGCCAACGTCCTGACTTTC.

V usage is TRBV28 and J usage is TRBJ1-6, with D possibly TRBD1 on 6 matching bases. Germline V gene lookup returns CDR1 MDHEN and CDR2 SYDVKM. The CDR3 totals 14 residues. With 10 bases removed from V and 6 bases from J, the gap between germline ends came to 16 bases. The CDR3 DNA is TGTGCCACTTGGCAGGACAGAATTAATTCACCCCTCCACTTT. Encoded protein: CATWQDRINSPLHF.

The CDR3 sequence: CASSLYPGTENTEAFF. CDR3 in DNA: TGTGCCAGCAGCCTTTACCCCGGGACAGAGAACACTGAAGCTTTCTTT. The chain is built from TRBV7-3 and TRBJ1-1, with 7 nucleotides matching TRBD1. The length of the CDR3 is 16 residues. Germline values: CDR1 SGHTA, CDR2 FQGTGA. The V segment lost 5 bases and the J segment 1 base; nucleotides outside the gene matches: 10.

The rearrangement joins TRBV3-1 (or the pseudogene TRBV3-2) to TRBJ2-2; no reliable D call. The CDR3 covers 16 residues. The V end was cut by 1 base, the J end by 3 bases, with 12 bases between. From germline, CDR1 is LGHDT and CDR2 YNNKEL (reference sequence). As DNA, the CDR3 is TGTGCCAGCAGCCAAGGATACGGGTCCGACACCGGGGAGCTGTTTTTT. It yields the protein CASSQGYGSDTGELFF.

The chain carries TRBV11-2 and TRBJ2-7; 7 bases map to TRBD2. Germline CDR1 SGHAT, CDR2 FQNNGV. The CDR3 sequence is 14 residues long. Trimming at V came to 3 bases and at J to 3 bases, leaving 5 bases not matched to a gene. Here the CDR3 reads CASSLGGGFYEQYF. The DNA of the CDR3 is TGTGCCAGCAGCTTGGGCGGGGGATTCTACGAGCAGTACTTC. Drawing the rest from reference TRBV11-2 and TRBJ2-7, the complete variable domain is EAGVAQSPRYKIIEKRQSVAFWCNPISGHATLYWYQQILGQGPKLLIQFQNNGVVDDSQLPKDRFSAERLKGVDSTLKIQPAKLEDSAVYLCASSLGGGFYEQYFGPGTRLTVT.

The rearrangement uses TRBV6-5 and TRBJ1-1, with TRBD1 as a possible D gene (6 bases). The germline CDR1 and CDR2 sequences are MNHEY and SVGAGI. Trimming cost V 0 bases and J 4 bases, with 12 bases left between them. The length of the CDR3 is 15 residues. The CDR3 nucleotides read TGTGCCAGCAGTTACTCGATTCAGGGGCTCACTGAAGCTTTCTTT. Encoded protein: CASSYSIQGLTEAFF.

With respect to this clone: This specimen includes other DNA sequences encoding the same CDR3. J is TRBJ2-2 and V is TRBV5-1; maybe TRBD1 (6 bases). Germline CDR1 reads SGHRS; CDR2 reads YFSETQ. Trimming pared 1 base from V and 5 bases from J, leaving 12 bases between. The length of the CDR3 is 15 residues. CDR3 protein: CASSLQGGRTGELFF. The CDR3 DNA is TGCGCCAGCAGCTTGCAAGGGGGACGAACCGGGGAGCTGTTTTTT.

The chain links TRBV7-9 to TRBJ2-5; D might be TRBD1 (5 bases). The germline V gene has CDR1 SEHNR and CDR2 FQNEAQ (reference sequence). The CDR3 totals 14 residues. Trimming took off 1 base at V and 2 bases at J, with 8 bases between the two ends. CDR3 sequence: CASSLVSGQETQYF. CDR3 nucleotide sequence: TGTGCCAGCAGCTTAGTCTCAGGGCAAGAGACCCAGTACTTC.

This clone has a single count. The DNA for the CDR3 is TGTGCCTGGAGACTGGGGGGTACTATATATTTT. It yields the protein CAWRLGGTIYF. This chain connects TRBV30 to TRBJ1-3, with TRBD1 as a possible D gene (5 bases). This CDR3 spans 11 amino acids. V was clipped by 3 bases and J by 13 bases, with 13 bases between them. Germline CDR1 reads GTSNPN; CDR2 reads SVGIG (reference sequence).

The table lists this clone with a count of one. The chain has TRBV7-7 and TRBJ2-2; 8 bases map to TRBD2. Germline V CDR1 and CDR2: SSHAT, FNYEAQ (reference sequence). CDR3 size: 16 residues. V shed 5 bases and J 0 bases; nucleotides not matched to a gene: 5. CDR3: CASSVTSGANTGELFF. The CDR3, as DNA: TGTGCCAGCAGCGTAACTAGCGGCGCGAACACCGGGGAGCTGTTTTTT.

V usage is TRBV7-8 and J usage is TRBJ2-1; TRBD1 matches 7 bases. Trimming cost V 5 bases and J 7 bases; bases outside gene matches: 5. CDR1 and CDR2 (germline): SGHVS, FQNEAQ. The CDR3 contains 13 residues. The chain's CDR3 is CASSVGTVNEQFF. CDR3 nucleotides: TGTGCCAGCAGCGTCGGGACAGTAAATGAGCAGTTCTTC.